These 18 T cell receptor beta chains originate from one sample sequenced in a study of T cell repertoires in ileal Crohn's disease. Method: immunoSEQ multiplex PCR; TCRdb's copy keeps in-frame clones and lacks some. This table has several thousand clones, roughly 88% appearing once. Source material: ileal tissue. Receptors were obtained from an adult with Crohn's disease.

This clone was found once. The CDR3 here is CASSQDPPQGNTGELFF. DNA for the CDR3: TGCGCCAGCAGCCAAGACCCCCCCCAGGGGAACACCGGGGAGCTGTTTTTT. The chain links TRBV4-1 to TRBJ2-2; D may be TRBD1 (5 bases). The V gene lost 0 bases and the J gene lost 1 base, with 12 bases spanning the gap. The CDR3 length is 17 residues. Germline CDR1 and CDR2: MGHRA and YSYEKL.

The chain couples TRBV5-1 to TRBJ2-3, with 7 bases lining up with TRBD2. V dropped 4 bases and J dropped 2; count of bases not matched to a gene: 7. The CDR3 sequence is 15 residues long. Germline V gene lookup returns CDR1 SGHRS and CDR2 YFSETQ. The CDR3 region has the DNA TGCGCCAGCAGCGATTCGGGACTACACACAGATACGCAGTATTTT. Encoded protein: CASSDSGLHTDTQYF.

The chain employs TRBV19 and TRBJ2-7; 8 bases map to TRBD2. The V and J ends lost 4 bases and 6 bases, in that order; junction bases with no gene match: 11. The CDR3 spans 15 residues. From germline, CDR1 is LNHDA and CDR2 SQIVND (reference sequence). The CDR3 reads CASSNQAGVRPEQYF. CDR3 DNA: TGTGCCAGTAGTAACCAAGCGGGAGTCCGTCCCGAGCAGTACTTC.

J is TRBJ1-1 and V is TRBV7-9; D is ambiguous. In germline, CDR1 is SEHNR, CDR2 FQNEAQ (reference sequence). The V end was cut by 6 bases, the J end by 1 base, with 12 bases between. The CDR3 runs to 14 residues. The CDR3 loop is CASSPSDGNTEAFF. The CDR3 DNA reads TGTGCCAGCAGTCCGTCTGACGGGAACACTGAAGCTTTCTTT.

V usage is TRBV2 and J usage is TRBJ2-2, with 15 bases lining up with TRBD2. The CDR3 sequence is 15 residues long. V lost 7 bases, J lost 7 bases, and 4 bases stayed unmatched. Looked up from germline, CDR1 is SNHLY and CDR2 is FYNNEI. The CDR3 region is CASNPGLAGGGELFF. In DNA, the CDR3 is TGTGCCAGCAATCCGGGACTAGCGGGGGGCGGGGAGCTGTTTTTT.

V and J are TRBV14 and TRBJ2-1; D not certain. Germline CDR1 SGHDN, CDR2 FVKESK. The CDR3 spans 12 residues. The V and J ends lost 5 bases and 8 bases respectively, with 10 bases between them. The CDR3 region is CASSYLGDEQFF. The CDR3, as DNA: TGTGCCAGCAGCTATCTTGGGGATGAGCAGTTCTTC.

This clone was picked up one time. V is TRBV28 and J is TRBJ1-5, with D unresolved. Trimming pared 2 bases from V and 9 bases from J, leaving 14 bases between. The CDR3 is 14 residues long. Looked up from germline, CDR1 is MDHEN and CDR2 is SYDVKM. Here the CDR3 DNA reads TGTGCCAGCAGTTTAACCCATCGGACTGGGCCCCAGCATTTT. It yields the protein CASSLTHRTGPQHF.

This chain connects TRBV27 to TRBJ2-7, with unresolved D. The CDR3 consists of 11 residues. Trimming left V 7 bases short and J 8 bases short, with 12 bases between. From germline, CDR1 is MNHEY and CDR2 SMNVEV (reference sequence). As DNA, the CDR3 is TGTGCCAGCACCCGTCCTTTCAAGCAGTACTTC. This translates into CASTRPFKQYF.

The chain recombines TRBV29-1 with TRBJ2-3; 8 bases line up with TRBD1. In germline, CDR1 is SQVTM, CDR2 ANQGSEA. The CDR3 extends over 14 amino acids. The ends lost 3 bases at V and 2 bases at J; junction bases unmatched: 4. The CDR3 sequence: CSVDRDRLTDTQYF. Here the CDR3 DNA reads TGCAGCGTTGACAGGGACAGGCTCACAGATACGCAGTATTTT.

The V and J genes are TRBV29-1 and TRBJ2-7; D is possibly TRBD2 (6 bases). Trimming pared 1 base from V and 3 bases from J, leaving 10 bases between. The CDR3 sequence is 13 residues long. Germline assignment: CDR1 SQVTM and CDR2 ANQGSEA. CDR3 amino acids: CSVEAGDDYEQYF. CDR3 nucleotide sequence: TGCAGCGTTGAAGCGGGGGACGACTACGAGCAGTACTTC.

This chain joins TRBV5-5 and TRBJ2-7; possible D gene TRBD1, 5 bases. Germline assignment: CDR1 SGHKS and CDR2 YYEKEE (reference sequence). The CDR3 runs 15 residues. The V end was cut by 0 bases, the J end by 1 base, with 11 bases between. CDR3 in DNA: TGTGCCAGCAGCTTGGACAGGAGATCTTCCTACGAGCAGTACTTC. Protein product: CASSLDRRSSYEQYF.

In nucleotides, the CDR3 is TGTGCCAGTAACGGGGCCAACGTCCTGACTTTC. This gives the protein CASNGANVLTF. The V gene is TRBV19, the J gene TRBJ2-6; no clear D gene. CDR3 length: 11 residues. Germline CDR1 reads LNHDA; CDR2 reads SQIVND (reference sequence). The V gene lost 7 bases and the J gene lost 4 bases, with 2 bases spanning the gap.

The chain couples TRBV5-1 to TRBJ1-2; D is unclear. CDR3 size: 13 residues. Germline V gives CDR1 SGHRS, CDR2 YFSETQ. V was pared by 2 bases and J by 8 bases, with 13 bases between. Here the CDR3 DNA reads TGCGCCAGCAGCTTTTGGGAAGGAGAGGGCTACACCTTC. Amino acids: CASSFWEGEGYTF.

This chain joins TRBV2 and TRBJ2-3; D tentatively fits TRBD1 or TRBD2 (5 bases each). The CDR3 has 14 amino acids. The V end lost 7 bases, the J end lost 3 bases, and 14 bases lay between the germline ends. Germline CDR1 reads SNHLY; CDR2 reads FYNNEI. CDR3 sequence: CASTHGDQTDTQYF. DNA of the CDR3: TGTGCCAGCACCCACGGGGACCAGACAGATACGCAGTATTTT.

This chain joins TRBV7-3 and TRBJ2-2, with D unclear. CDR3 length: 14 residues. Per the germline V gene, CDR1 is SGHTA and CDR2 is FQGTGA. With 3 bases removed from V and 6 bases from J, the gap between germline ends came to 11 bases. The CDR3 loop is CASSLLKSSGELFF. For the CDR3, the DNA is TGTGCCAGCAGCTTGTTAAAATCATCCGGGGAGCTGTTTTTT.

In its sample, this clone was seen once. V gene TRBV7-2 combines with J gene TRBJ1-5, with D unclear. CDR3 size: 15 residues. The germline V and J ends were trimmed by 1 base and 1 base, with 8 bases remaining between them. The V gene's germline CDR1 is SGHTA and CDR2 FQGNSA. The CDR3 region is CASSLDGTSNQPQHF. CDR3 nucleotides: TGTGCCAGCAGCTTAGATGGAACGAGCAATCAGCCCCAGCATTTT.

CDR3 sequence (DNA): TGTGCCAGCAGCCCCTGGACAGGGGAAGCTAACTATGGCTACACCTTC. Its translation is CASSPWTGEANYGYTF. The chain links TRBV5-8 to TRBJ1-2, with 9 bases lining up with TRBD1. The CDR3 has 16 amino acids. Per the germline V gene, CDR1 is SGHTS and CDR2 is YDEGEE. V gave up 4 bases and J gave up 0 bases; unmatched junction bases: 7.

This sequence joins TRBV19 and TRBJ2-7; D uncertain. V shed 4 bases and J shed 5 bases, with 12 bases lying between them. Germline loops: CDR1 LNHDA, CDR2 SQIVND (reference sequence). This CDR3 has 13 residues. CDR3 sequence (DNA): TGTGCCAGTAGTAAAGCCCTGATGAACGAGCAGTACTTC. Translated, it gives CASSKALMNEQYF.